This TCR beta chain was captured by sequencing in a study of T cell responses to AZD1222 COVID-19 vaccine (dated by TCRdb to the early 2020s). Study-wide context: A total of 240 or so trial participants underwent TCR sequencing, of whom approximately 200 had received two doses of AZD1222 and 26 had received two doses of the MenACWY control vaccine. Trial participants were enrolled by age into subgroups of 18-55, 56-69 and 70-plus years, and about 150, 27 and 61 TCR-sequenced participants, respectively, were included in these subgroups. What the work shows at the level of the full study, not this receptor alone: Spike-specific TCR breadth and depth rose significantly after two AZD1222 doses compared with day 0 and with MenACWY recipients. Reportedly, close to half of the unique spike-specific TCRs recognized epitopes lying outside the regions that are mutated in the B.1.351 and B.1.1.7 variants. Most participants were white British and females outnumbered males, and the authors suggested that clonal diversity may have been underestimated. Conclusions about previously exposed vaccinees are limited because only a handful of AZD1222 recipients were SARS-CoV-2 seropositive at baseline. The 56-69-year group was small, and its depth increase did not reach significance, likely because of low power. No day 14 peak-response samples were available, so repertoires were characterized only after the peak T cell response. Vaccine-associated CD4 TCRs spanned the whole spike protein, with dominant responses in regions 160-218 and 743-854.

Explained via the paper, the time point label denotes: about 28 days (+/-7) after the second vaccine dose. AZD1222 recipients with second doses at about 4 weeks or about 12 weeks were pooled, because spike-specific TCR depth and breadth did not differ between schedules. Vaccinee samples were obtained from the UK trials COV001 and COV002, which included a single-blind randomized controlled phase 2/3 trial of AZD1222 (ChAdOx1 nCoV-19) in healthy adults. Trial participant PBMC samples were collected at day 0 and day 28 after the second dose for TCRbeta chain sequencing. The CDR3 regions of human TCRbeta chains were analyzed by immunosequencing. The source study handled its data this way. Repertoire TCRs were matched against a reference library of SARS-CoV-2-specific TCRs generated with the MIRA antigen-specificity platform. Breadth meant the fraction of unique TCRs that were SARS-CoV-2-associated, whereas depth meant the fraction of total T cells that were SARS-CoV-2-associated. Using the MIRA data, each spike-specific TCR was assigned both to the spike region to which the TCR was reactive and to a CD4 or CD8 class. Log10-transformed breadth and depth values were compared by one-way ANOVA with Sidak's multiple comparisons tests. In its TCRdb copy, this immuneACCESS table keeps in-frame sequences only and misses some clones. Where compared with another copy, unresolved V genes explain less than half of these, and the others have no known cause. The DNA gave D and trimming, while V, J and clone size come from that table. This sample is represented by 75,000 to 90,000 clones; 80% to 90% of them were singletons. Around 10% of the sample belongs to the ten largest clones.

Inclusive of the bounding cysteine and phenylalanine, the CDR3 is 15 residues long. This entry keeps only the CDR3 DNA: 45 bases, framed from base 1. Based on the germline V gene, the CDR1 and CDR2 sequences are SGDLS and YYNGEE. V is reduced by 3 bases and J by 0 bases, leaving a spacing of 10 bases between them. This clone was seen only a few times. The antigen it binds to is not known. No clone much larger than this one lies a single base away; base qualities are absent. Specimen: peripheral blood, collected 28 days after the second AZD1222 dose. The chain is made from TRBV9 and TRBJ1-5; 5 matching bases give a weak D call of TRBD1. This receptor was identified in an adult who received the AZD1222 COVID-19 vaccine. The sequence in DNA is TGTGCCAGCAGCGCGACAGAGTATAGCAATCAGCCCCAGCATTTT. Its translation is CASSATEYSNQPQHF.